Below, 22 T cell receptor beta chains from the same sample are listed, as sequenced in a study of blood T cell repertoires in COVID-19. The data were produced by immunoSEQ multiplex PCR, yet TCRdb's version contains in-frame clones alone and is incomplete. This table has 150,000 or so clones, roughly 91% appearing once. Source material: peripheral blood. The receptors were gathered from a young man with acute or convalescent COVID-19.

The CDR3 nucleotides read TGTGCCACCAGCACGCAGCGTGAGGGCGGCTACACCTTC. Translated: CATSTQREGGYTF. This chain links TRBV15 with TRBJ1-2; no definite D call. CDR1 LNHNV and CDR2 YYDKDF come from the germline V gene (reference sequence). The V and J ends lost 4 bases and 8 bases respectively, with 14 bases between them. The CDR3 has 13 residues.

This chain joins TRBV10-3 and TRBJ2-4, with 10 bases fitting TRBD1. V was clipped by 9 bases and J by 1 base; unmatched bases: 3. Germline V gene sequence: CDR1 ENHRY, CDR2 SYGVKD. The CDR3 is 14 amino acids. The CDR3 region is CAIRQGAAKNIQYF. CDR3 DNA: TGTGCCATACGACAGGGGGCGGCCAAAAACATTCAGTACTTC.

The chain uses TRBV25-1 and TRBJ1-1, with TRBD1 matching over 7 bases. Germline lookup yields CDR1 MGHDK and CDR2 SYGVNS. This CDR3 has 14 residues. V lost 6 bases and J lost 1; bases outside the gene matches: 5. The DNA of the CDR3 is TGTGCCAGCAGAGGGACAGTAAAGAACACTGAAGCTTTCTTT. Translation: CASRGTVKNTEAFF.

This chain joins TRBV15 and TRBJ1-4, with 9 bases that match TRBD1. V lost 6 bases to trimming and J lost 11 bases; unmatched junction nucleotides: 7. This CDR3 comprises 13 residues. CDR1 is LNHNV and CDR2 is YYDKDF in the germline V gene (reference sequence). This CDR3 is CATSGTGRGKLFF. The CDR3 DNA reads TGTGCCACCAGTGGGACAGGGCGGGGGAAACTGTTTTTT.

This chain joins TRBV12-5 and TRBJ2-1; TRBD2 matches 8 bases. The trim removed 0 bases at V and 8 bases at J, leaving 12 bases unmatched. Germline V gene sequence: CDR1 LGHNT, CDR2 FRNRAP. This CDR3 has 17 amino acids. CDR3 in amino acids: CASGLVLWGGRYDEQFF. In DNA, the CDR3 is TGTGCTAGTGGTTTGGTACTTTGGGGCGGGAGGTATGATGAGCAGTTCTTC.

The chain recombines TRBV27 with TRBJ2-1; 8 positions match TRBD2. The CDR3 is 15 residues long. Germline V lookup: CDR1 MNHEY, CDR2 SMNVEV (reference sequence). Trimming took 5 bases from V and 3 from J; bases not matched to a gene: 6. The CDR3 sequence: CASSESGGDYNEQFF. In DNA, the CDR3 is TGTGCCAGCAGTGAATCGGGGGGGGACTACAATGAGCAGTTCTTC.

The chain has TRBV6-5 and TRBJ1-2, with 7 bases aligning to TRBD1. This CDR3 contains 13 residues. V was pared by 11 bases and J by 4 bases, with 10 bases of the junction left unmatched. Germline V gives CDR1 MNHEY, CDR2 SVGAGI. CDR3 amino acids: CAGVQGVVYGYTF. The CDR3 bases are TGTGCCGGCGTCCAGGGGGTGGTCTATGGCTACACCTTC.

This clone came up once. The V and J genes are TRBV10-3 and TRBJ2-4, with 9 bases aligning to TRBD1. CDR1 is ENHRY, CDR2 SYGVKD, per germline. Trimming at V came to 2 bases and at J to 5 bases, leaving 7 bases not matched to a gene. The CDR3 has 16 residues. CDR3 sequence (DNA): TGTGCCATCAGTGAGCTGAATCGGACAGGGGAAAACATTCAGTACTTC. It codes for CAISELNRTGENIQYF.

This clone was found once. J is TRBJ2-7 and V is TRBV24-1; 7 nucleotides match TRBD2. The CDR3 extends over 13 amino acids. J was trimmed by 3 bases and V by 5 bases; bases with no gene match: 3. Germline-derived CDR1 and CDR2 are KGHDR and SFDVKD. The CDR3 DNA is TGTGCCACCAGTGGGGCGGGAGACTACGAGCAGTACTTC. Protein: CATSGAGDYEQYF.

The chain has TRBV29-1 and TRBJ1-2; weak D call: TRBD1 (6 bases). Germline V gene data show CDR1 as SQVTM and CDR2 as ANQGSEA. The V end lost 3 bases, the J end lost 6 bases, and 11 bases lay between the germline ends. The CDR3 runs 12 residues. The CDR3 DNA follows: TGCAGCGTTGACAGGGGTGGGAATGGCTACACCTTC. Amino acid sequence: CSVDRGGNGYTF.

The chain uses TRBV5-6 and TRBJ1-2, with D hard to call. V was clipped by 2 bases and J by 2 bases, with 10 bases between them. The CDR3 contains 14 residues. Germline V gene sequence: CDR1 SGHDT, CDR2 YYEEEE. Written as DNA, the CDR3 is TGTGCCAGCAGCTTCCGTTCCCCCAACTATGGCTACACCTTC. Translated, it gives CASSFRSPNYGYTF.

This chain connects TRBV27 to TRBJ2-7; 7 nucleotides match TRBD1. The CDR3 spans 16 residues. V shed 5 bases and J 1 base; nucleotides not matched to a gene: 11. From germline, CDR1 is MNHEY and CDR2 SMNVEV (reference sequence). Written as DNA, the CDR3 is TGTGCCAGCAGTCAGAGGGACAGCCAAGGGTCCTACGAGCAGTACTTC. Amino acid sequence: CASSQRDSQGSYEQYF.

Regarding this clone: The sample holds other DNA sequences that translate to the same CDR3. The chain couples TRBV11-2 to TRBJ2-7; 9 bases align to TRBD1. There are 14 residues in the CDR3. CDR1 is SGHAT and CDR2 is FQNNGV in the germline V gene. Trimming cost V 3 bases and J 1 base; bases outside gene matches: 1. The CDR3 coding sequence is TGTGCCAGCAGCTTCGGGACAGGGTCCTACGAGCAGTACTTC. This sequence encodes CASSFGTGSYEQYF. The full variable domain, in which reference TRBV11-2 and TRBJ2-7 provide the parts outside the CDR3, is EAGVAQSPRYKIIEKRQSVAFWCNPISGHATLYWYQQILGQGPKLLIQFQNNGVVDDSQLPKDRFSAERLKGVDSTLKIQPAKLEDSAVYLCASSFGTGSYEQYFGPGTRLTVT.

The chain combines TRBV18 with TRBJ1-2, with D possibly being TRBD1 (6 bases). The CDR3 spans 13 residues. Germline V lookup: CDR1 KGHSH, CDR2 LQKENI. Trimming shortened V by 2 bases and J by 4 bases, and 8 bases separated the two germline ends. The CDR3 is CASSPTGIYGYTF. The CDR3 DNA reads TGTGCCAGCTCACCAACAGGGATCTATGGCTACACCTTC.

The chain links TRBV27 to TRBJ1-6; a weak D match, TRBD1 (5 bases). Trimming cost V 2 bases and J 0 bases, with 11 bases left between them. The length of the CDR3 is 17 residues. Germline values: CDR1 MNHEY, CDR2 SMNVEV (reference sequence). The CDR3 nucleotides are TGTGCCAGCAGTTTAAGGGGAGGAAGCTCCTATAATTCACCCCTCCACTTT. Its translation: CASSLRGGSSYNSPLHF.

V is TRBV7-6 and J is TRBJ2-3; 11 bases fit TRBD2. V was clipped by 5 bases and J by 5 bases; unmatched bases: 12. CDR1 and CDR2 (germline): SGHVS, FNYEAQ. The CDR3 sequence is 17 residues long. The CDR3 region has the DNA TGTGCCAGCAGCACCTATAGCGGGAGGGCGGGGGAAGATACGCAGTATTTT. Translating gives CASSTYSGRAGEDTQYF.

The chain carries TRBV6-5 and TRBJ2-2, with TRBD1 identical over 8 bases. CDR1 is MNHEY, CDR2 SVGAGI, per germline. Trimming removed 5 bases from V and 9 bases from J; junction bases left unmatched: 8. The CDR3 has 14 amino acids. For the CDR3, the DNA is TGTGCCAGCAGTAGGGACAGGACACCGTGGGAGCTGTTTTTT. This encodes CASSRDRTPWELFF.

The chain carries TRBV27 and TRBJ1-1; tentative D call: TRBD1 (5 bases). Germline CDR1 MNHEY, CDR2 SMNVEV (reference sequence). Trimming took off 6 bases at V and 2 bases at J, with 10 bases between the two ends. The CDR3 has 13 residues. The CDR3 protein is CASRPRVNTEAFF. The CDR3 DNA follows: TGTGCCAGCAGACCCAGGGTCAACACTGAAGCTTTCTTT.

This chain uses TRBV11-2 with TRBJ2-7; unclear D gene. Trimming stripped 0 bases from V and 6 bases from J, with 6 bases between. Germline V lookup: CDR1 SGHAT, CDR2 FQNNGV. The CDR3 covers 12 residues. The CDR3 loop reads CASSLDSGEQYF. The CDR3 DNA is TGTGCCAGCAGCTTAGATTCGGGCGAGCAGTACTTC.

The chain couples TRBV9 to TRBJ2-3, with a possible D match to TRBD2 (5 bases). V was pared by 4 bases and J by 2 bases, with 8 bases between. Germline V gene data show CDR1 as SGDLS and CDR2 as YYNGEE. This CDR3 is 13 amino acids long. The CDR3 is CASSPDYTDTQYF. CDR3 in DNA: TGTGCCAGCAGCCCTGACTACACAGATACGCAGTATTTT.

The rearrangement joins TRBV6-5 to TRBJ1-5, with D tentatively TRBD1 (6 bases). V was clipped by 9 bases and J by 7 bases, with 19 bases between them. Germline V gene data show CDR1 as MNHEY and CDR2 as SVGAGI. The CDR3 totals 14 residues. The CDR3 spells CASSGGPNVQPQHF. The CDR3 region has the DNA TGTGCCAGTTCCGGGGGGCCGAATGTACAGCCCCAGCATTTT.

The chain links TRBV14 to TRBJ1-2, with D perhaps matching TRBD1 (6 bases). Germline CDR1 is SGHDN and CDR2 is FVKESK. There are 13 residues in the CDR3. V lost 0 bases, J lost 8 bases, and 10 bases lay in between. The CDR3 region has the DNA TGTGCCAGCAGCCAAGATCTGGGGGCAGGCTACACCTTC. Translation: CASSQDLGAGYTF. The variable domain in full, completed from reference TRBV14 and TRBJ1-2, reads EAGVTQFPSHSVIEKGQTVTLRCDPISGHDNLYWYRRVMGKEIKFLLHFVKESKQDESGMPNNRFLAERTGGTYSTLKVQPAELEDSGVYFCASSQDLGAGYTFGSGTRLTVV.